The 22 T cell receptor beta chains below all came from one sample that was sequenced in a study of blood T cell repertoires in COVID-19 (dated by TCRdb to the early 2020s). The method was the immunoSEQ multiplex PCR assay. As stored in TCRdb, this immuneACCESS dataset retains in-frame rearrangements with V and J assigned. A fraction of the clones does not appear; measured against another copy, unresolved V genes explain less than half of the discrepancy, and the remainder lacks a known reason. For this sample there are 350,000 to 400,000 clones; around 87% appear just once. 5% to 8.5% of the sample comes from the top ten. What was sequenced was peripheral blood. The receptors originated from a man between 18 and 29 years old with active or convalescent COVID-19.

The chain recombines TRBV9 with TRBJ2-1; 9 positions agree with TRBD2. This CDR3 has 15 amino acids. V shed 0 bases and J 9 bases; nucleotides not matched to a gene: 7. Looked up from germline, CDR1 is SGDLS and CDR2 is YYNGEE. The CDR3, as DNA: TGTGCCAGCAGCGTAGAACTAGCGGGTGGAGCTGAGCAGTTCTTC. Amino acids: CASSVELAGGAEQFF.

This sequence joins TRBV6-2 or TRBV6-3 and TRBJ1-2; 9 nucleotides agree with TRBD1. This CDR3 comprises 15 residues. Per germline, CDR1 MNHEY and CDR2 SVGEGT. V was pared by 5 bases and J by 7 bases, with 11 bases of the junction left unmatched. DNA for the CDR3: TGTGCCAGCAGTAAACAGGACAGGGGCTTGCTTGGCTACACCTTC. Translation: CASSKQDRGLLGYTF.

The CDR3 is CASGFQYGQTGSNEQFF. The CDR3 DNA sequence: TGTGCTAGTGGTTTCCAATACGGGCAGACAGGTAGCAATGAGCAGTTCTTC. The V call is TRBV12-5, the J call TRBJ2-1; D is possibly TRBD1 (6 bases). Germline V gives CDR1 LGHNT, CDR2 FRNRAP. V gave up 3 bases and J gave up 6 bases, with 21 bases separating them. The CDR3 totals 17 residues.

The chain links TRBV7-2 to TRBJ1-4, with D unclear. V gave up 1 base and J gave up 5 bases, with 5 bases separating them. CDR1 is SGHTA and CDR2 is FQGNSA in the germline V gene. This CDR3 spans 13 amino acids. The CDR3 DNA sequence: TGTGCCAGCAGCTTAGGCAGGAATGAAAAACTGTTTTTT. Encoded protein: CASSLGRNEKLFF.

This clone was observed a single time. The CDR3 sequence: CASSTRIDGNSPLHF. DNA of the CDR3: TGTGCCAGCAGCACACGAATTGACGGGAATTCACCCCTCCACTTT. The rearrangement uses TRBV9 and TRBJ1-6; the D is unclear. Germline CDR1 and CDR2: SGDLS and YYNGEE. V was pared by 4 bases and J by 7 bases, with 15 bases between. The CDR3 loop spans 15 amino acids.

The chain couples TRBV9 to TRBJ2-7, with TRBD2 identical over 12 bases. This CDR3 has 15 amino acids. Germline-derived CDR1 and CDR2 are SGDLS and YYNGEE. With V trimmed by 3 bases and J by 9 bases, 10 bases remained unmatched. The CDR3 sequence: CASSAHLAGGSGQYF. As DNA, the CDR3 is TGTGCCAGCAGCGCACACCTAGCGGGAGGGTCCGGGCAGTACTTC.

V usage is TRBV15 and J usage is TRBJ1-2, with no clear D. Trimming cost V 0 bases and J 0 bases, with 8 bases left between them. CDR1 and CDR2 (germline): LNHNV, YYDKDF (reference sequence). CDR3 size: 15 residues. The CDR3 nucleotides read TGTGCCACCAGCAGAGATTGGCAATCTAACTATGGCTACACCTTC. Translated, it gives CATSRDWQSNYGYTF.

The V gene is TRBV7-9, the J gene TRBJ1-2; 8 bases line up with TRBD1. The V segment lost 0 bases and the J segment 3 bases; nucleotides outside the gene matches: 0. Germline CDR1 SEHNR, CDR2 FQNEAQ (reference sequence). This CDR3 has 14 residues. In nucleotides, the CDR3 is TGTGCCAGCAGCTTAGCACAGGGGGACTATGGCTACACCTTC. It is translated as CASSLAQGDYGYTF.

The genes are TRBV10-3 and TRBJ1-2, with TRBD1 as a possible D gene (6 bases). Trimming removed 3 bases from V and 3 bases from J, with 11 bases in between. Germline CDR1 reads ENHRY; CDR2 reads SYGVKD. This CDR3 has 14 residues. The CDR3 protein is CAISDSSGDYGYTF. The CDR3 coding sequence is TGTGCCATCAGTGACTCCTCAGGGGACTATGGCTACACCTTC.

The rearrangement links TRBV19 to TRBJ2-2, with 9 bases lining up with TRBD2. The length of the CDR3 is 17 residues. V shed 5 bases, J shed 8 bases, and the junction held 15 bases outside the gene matches. Germline V lookup: CDR1 LNHDA, CDR2 SQIVND (reference sequence). The CDR3 DNA reads TGTGCCAGTAGTCCGCTTTCGCTAGCGGGACCTGAGGGGGAGCTGTTTTTT. Translating gives CASSPLSLAGPEGELFF.

V is TRBV28 and J is TRBJ2-4, with unresolved D. Trimming removed 2 bases from V and 0 bases from J, with 5 bases in between. This CDR3 contains 14 residues. Germline V gives CDR1 MDHEN, CDR2 SYDVKM. In DNA form, the CDR3 reads TGTGCCAGCAGTTTAATCGTAGCCAAAAACATTCAGTACTTC. Encoded protein: CASSLIVAKNIQYF.

The table lists this clone with a few counts. The gene calls are TRBV7-2 and TRBJ1-2; 8 bases fit TRBD1. This CDR3 contains 15 residues. V lost 5 bases, J lost 0 bases, and 5 bases stayed unmatched. Germline V gives CDR1 SGHTA, CDR2 FQGNSA. DNA of the CDR3: TGTGCCAGCAGCCCACGGACAGGGACTAACTATGGCTACACCTTC. It specifies CASSPRTGTNYGYTF.

CDR3 in DNA: TGTGCCAGTAGTGACAGGACACGTTCCTACGAGCAGTACTTC. It codes for CASSDRTRSYEQYF. This sequence joins TRBV19 and TRBJ2-7, with D possibly TRBD1 on 6 matching bases. V lost 5 bases, J lost 1 base, and 12 bases lay in between. The CDR3 is made up of 14 amino acids. The V gene's germline CDR1 is LNHDA and CDR2 SQIVND (reference sequence).

The CDR3 DNA is TGTGCCAGCACCGGGGAGAAGGGGCCCCAGCATTTT. It is translated as CASTGEKGPQHF. The J gene is TRBJ1-5, the V gene TRBV2; D is undetermined. V was cut by 7 bases and J by 9 bases, with 13 bases left in between. The CDR3 runs to 12 residues. From germline, CDR1 is SNHLY and CDR2 FYNNEI.

This clone was found a few times. The chain carries TRBV5-5 and TRBJ1-4, with TRBD1 identical over 7 bases. This CDR3 has 14 amino acids. V lost 0 bases and J lost 6; bases outside the gene matches: 2. Germline assignment: CDR1 SGHKS and CDR2 YYEKEE (reference sequence). The CDR3 coding sequence is TGTGCCAGCAGCTTGGCCGGGACAGATGAAAAACTGTTTTTT. The encoded protein is CASSLAGTDEKLFF.

The chain employs TRBV12-3 or TRBV12-4 and TRBJ1-1; no clear D gene. V lost 3 bases, J lost 8 bases, and 7 bases lay in between. The CDR3 runs to 11 residues. Written as DNA, the CDR3 is TGTGCCAGCAGTTTGTTGCAGGAAGCTTTCTTT. Amino acids: CASSLLQEAFF.

This chain's CDR3 is CATSSTSRVTDTQYF. The CDR3 DNA sequence: TGTGCCACCAGCAGCACCTCCAGGGTTACAGATACGCAGTATTTT. The rearrangement joins TRBV15 to TRBJ2-3; D might be TRBD1 (5 bases). Germline CDR1 reads LNHNV; CDR2 reads YYDKDF (reference sequence). The V and J ends lost 3 bases and 3 bases respectively, with 13 bases between them. CDR3 length: 15 residues. Using reference TRBV15 and TRBJ2-3 for the parts outside the CDR3, the full variable domain is DAMVIQNPRYQVTQFGKPVTLSCSQTLNHNVMYWYQQKSSQAPKLLFHYYDKDFNNEADTPDNFQSRRPNTSFCFLDIRSPGLGDTAMYLCATSSTSRVTDTQYFGPGTRLTVL.

The J gene is TRBJ1-1, the V gene TRBV16; tentatively, D is TRBD1 (5 bases). This CDR3 has 14 amino acids. Trimming shortened V by 4 bases and J by 3 bases, and 12 bases separated the two germline ends. Germline V gives CDR1 KGHSY, CDR2 FQNENV. In DNA form, the CDR3 reads TGTGCCAGCAGCCGCAGCGGGGGGTACACTGAAGCTTTCTTT. Encoded protein: CASSRSGGYTEAFF.

The chain employs TRBV28 and TRBJ1-2, with D tentatively TRBD1 (6 bases). This CDR3 has 14 amino acids. V lost 4 bases and J lost 4, with 13 bases in between. CDR1 is MDHEN and CDR2 is SYDVKM in the germline V gene. In DNA, the CDR3 is TGTGCCAGCAGTTCAGGACAGAATGGCTATGGCTACACCTTC. Its protein product is CASSSGQNGYGYTF.

This clone occurred once. V gene TRBV7-9 combines with J gene TRBJ1-1, with a weak D call TRBD1 (6 bases). Trimming pared 7 bases from V and 0 bases from J, leaving 12 bases between. CDR1 and CDR2 from the germline V gene are SEHNR and FQNEAQ (reference sequence). The CDR3 consists of 14 residues. CDR3 sequence reads: CASILGGVNTEAFF. In DNA, the CDR3 is TGTGCCAGCATCCTTGGGGGCGTGAACACTGAAGCTTTCTTT.

The chain carries TRBV11-2 and TRBJ2-7, with 11 bases fitting TRBD2. V trimming: 3 bases; J trimming: 5 bases; junction bases outside the gene matches: 9. This CDR3 spans 16 amino acids. CDR1 is SGHAT, CDR2 FQNNGV, per germline. The CDR3 sequence: CASSFASGRPLDEQYF. The CDR3 bases are TGTGCCAGCAGCTTCGCTAGCGGGAGGCCGCTTGACGAGCAGTACTTC.

This chain joins TRBV12-3 or TRBV12-4 and TRBJ1-2; no clear D. V was clipped by 3 bases and J by 6 bases, with 11 bases between them. This CDR3 comprises 13 residues. CDR3 sequence: CASSFRGTDGYTF. CDR3 nucleotide sequence: TGTGCCAGCAGTTTTCGGGGTACGGATGGCTACACCTTC.